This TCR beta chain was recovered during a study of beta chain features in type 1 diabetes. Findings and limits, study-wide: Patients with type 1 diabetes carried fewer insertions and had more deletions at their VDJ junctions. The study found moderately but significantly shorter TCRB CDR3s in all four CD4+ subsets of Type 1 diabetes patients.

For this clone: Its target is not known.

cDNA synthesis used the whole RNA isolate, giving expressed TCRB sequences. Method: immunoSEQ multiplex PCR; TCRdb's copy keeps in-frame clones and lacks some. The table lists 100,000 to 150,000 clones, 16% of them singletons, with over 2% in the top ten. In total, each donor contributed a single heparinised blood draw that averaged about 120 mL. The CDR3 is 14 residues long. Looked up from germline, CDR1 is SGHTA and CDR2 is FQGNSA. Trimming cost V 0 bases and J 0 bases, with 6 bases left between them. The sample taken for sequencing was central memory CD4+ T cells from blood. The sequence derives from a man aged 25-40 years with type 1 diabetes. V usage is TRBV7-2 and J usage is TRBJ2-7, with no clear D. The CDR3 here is CASSLAGISYEQYF. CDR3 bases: TGTGCCAGCAGCTTAGCGGGGATCTCCTACGAGCAGTACTTC.